This TCR beta chain stems from a study of T cell responses to AZD1222 COVID-19 vaccine. CDR3 length equals 10 residues. This table comes from immunoSEQ multiplex PCR, and its TCRdb copy is limited to in-frame clones, with some not included. The sample has about 150,000 clones, around 85% seen once. Notes on the study in general: Once two AZD1222 doses were given, Spike-specific TCR breadth and depth went up. No repertoire was sampled before or during the peak T cell response, only after it.

In regard to this clone: What it recognizes is unknown.

The TCR was taken from an adult in good health. The sample was peripheral blood, taken on day 0 of MenACWY control vaccination. The gene calls are TRBV23-1 and TRBJ2-7; D unresolved. TRBV23-1 is marked as an open reading frame, function uncertain. The CDR3 loop reads CVARSYEQYV. The CDR3 DNA is TGCGTCGCACGGTCCTACGAGCAGTACGTC.